These 10 T cell receptor beta chains were sequenced from one sample in a study of Ad26.COV2.S vaccination and SARS-CoV-2 variants. Treatment given: around 19 received Ad26.COV2.S at low or high dose, single or two shots; 5 received placebo; per-sample allocation not given. Samples were taken on day 63 after the first vaccine or placebo injection. TCRdb's copy holds only in-frame clones and misses some; the assay was immunoSEQ multiplex PCR. The data contain roughly 300,000 clones, 75% to 90% of them singletons. The sequenced sample was peripheral blood, obtained in a trial of Ad26.COV2.S vaccine versus placebo. All receptors derive from a person aged 18-60 years who received the Ad26.COV2.S COVID-19 vaccine or a placebo.

This chain connects TRBV28 to TRBJ1-1, with D unclear. With 6 bases removed from V and 2 bases from J, the gap between germline ends came to 10 bases. The CDR3 length is 13 residues. Looked up from germline, CDR1 is MDHEN and CDR2 is SYDVKM. The CDR3: CASSGSGNTEAFF. The DNA for the CDR3 is TGTGCCAGCAGCGGTTCGGGAAACACTGAAGCTTTCTTT.

V gene TRBV28 combines with J gene TRBJ1-6; TRBD1 might be the D (5 bases). V gave up 3 bases and J gave up 9 bases, with 9 bases separating them. The CDR3 sequence is 13 residues long. Germline V CDR1 and CDR2: MDHEN, SYDVKM. This chain's CDR3 is CASSFHGGSPLHF. The CDR3 DNA follows: TGTGCCAGCAGTTTTCACGGGGGTTCACCCCTCCACTTT. Looking up the rest from reference TRBV28 and TRBJ1-6 gives the full variable domain: DVKVTQSSRYLVKRTGEKVFLECVQDMDHENMFWYRQDPGLGLRLIYFSYDVKMKEKGDIPEGYSVSREKKERFSLILESASTNQTSMYLCASSFHGGSPLHFGNGTRLTVT.

The gene calls are TRBV7-3 and TRBJ2-1; D is perhaps TRBD1 (6 bases). Germline-derived CDR1 and CDR2 are SGHTA and FQGTGA. The CDR3 has 15 amino acids. Between the trimmed V and J ends, which lost 5 bases and 5 bases, there was a span of 16 bases. The CDR3 region is CASSPQGQLHNEQFF. In DNA form, the CDR3 reads TGTGCCAGCAGCCCCCAGGGACAACTACACAATGAGCAGTTCTTC.

The V gene is TRBV4-2, the J gene TRBJ2-1; TRBD1 matches 7 bases. This CDR3 region has 16 residues. J gave up 8 bases and V 4 bases, and 14 bases lay outside the gene matches. Germline assignment: CDR1 LGHNA and CDR2 YNFKEQ. CDR3 protein: CASSPSTGLGGDEQFF. In DNA, the CDR3 is TGTGCCAGCAGCCCCTCGACAGGGCTTGGGGGCGATGAGCAGTTCTTC.

The CDR3 DNA reads as TGCGCCAGCAGCTTGGGGTCGGGAGGGGTCCCCGAAAAACTGTTTTTT. This sequence encodes CASSLGSGGVPEKLFF. The chain joins TRBV5-1 to TRBJ1-4; D might be TRBD1 (5 bases). The V and J ends lost 0 bases and 8 bases respectively, with 17 bases between them. Germline V gives CDR1 SGHRS, CDR2 YFSETQ. The CDR3 covers 16 residues. The variable domain in full, with the rest retrieved from reference TRBV5-1 and TRBJ1-4, is KAGVTQTPRYLIKTRGQQVTLSCSPISGHRSVSWYQQTPGQGLQFLFEYFSETQRNKGNFPGRFSGRQFSNSRSEMNVSTLELGDSALYLCASSLGSGGVPEKLFFGSGTQLSVL.

The rearrangement joins TRBV27 to TRBJ2-1; 9 bases are shared with TRBD2. V trimming: 5 bases; J trimming: 10 bases; junction bases outside the gene matches: 15. This CDR3 spans 16 amino acids. From germline, CDR1 is MNHEY and CDR2 SMNVEV (reference sequence). CDR3 coding DNA: TGTGCCAGCAGTCTACGACTAGCGGCCCGTAAACGGGAGCAGTTCTTC. Translation: CASSLRLAARKREQFF.

This clone was picked up a small number of times. The chain is built from TRBV4-2 and TRBJ1-2; D uncertain. The CDR3 runs to 16 residues. Germline values: CDR1 LGHNA, CDR2 YNFKEQ. Trimming left V 1 base short and J 1 base short, with 13 bases between. CDR3: CASSQVMSRYNYGYTF. Written as DNA, the CDR3 is TGTGCCAGCAGCCAAGTTATGAGCAGGTATAACTATGGCTACACCTTC.

The chain links TRBV5-1 to TRBJ2-7, with 9 bases identical to TRBD1. Losses at the gene ends were 5 bases for V and 3 bases for J; bases not matched to a gene: 6. CDR1 is SGHRS and CDR2 is YFSETQ in the germline V gene. The CDR3 totals 14 residues. The CDR3, as DNA: TGCGCCAGCAGTTCCGGGACAGGGATCTACGAGCAGTACTTC. Protein: CASSSGTGIYEQYF.

J is TRBJ1-2 and V is TRBV28, with 7 bases lining up with TRBD1. The CDR3 loop spans 12 amino acids. The V gene end was trimmed by 8 bases and the J gene end by 6 bases; junction bases not matched to a gene: 6. Germline V gene sequence: CDR1 MDHEN, CDR2 SYDVKM. The CDR3 loop reads CASGAGGNGYTF. As DNA, the CDR3 is TGTGCCAGCGGGGCAGGGGGAAATGGCTACACCTTC.

This clone was detected only once. The CDR3 bases are TGTGCCAGCTCACCCGGACTAGCGGGAGGGCAAGAGCAGTACTTC. This gives the protein CASSPGLAGGQEQYF. This chain links TRBV18 with TRBJ2-7; TRBD2 aligns across 15 bases. The CDR3 runs 15 residues. Looked up from germline, CDR1 is KGHSH and CDR2 is LQKENI. The V and J ends lost 3 bases and 7 bases, in that order; junction bases with no gene match: 4.